The 25 T cell receptor beta chains listed next were all sequenced from one sample in a study of Graves' ophthalmopathy and Graves' hyperthyroidism. RNA transcripts were the template, and TCR beta CDR3 regions were amplified from them. The workflow started with a first-round RT-PCR run with HTBI primers and then moved on to a second-round multiplex PCR. Each CDR3 protein gets one entry after TCRdb re-called the multiplex PCR reads with MiXCR. The profile shows around 170,000 distinct CDR3 sequences, 30% to 45% of them singletons. The sample was peripheral blood. The receptors here all came from a woman aged 40 to 50 with Graves' ophthalmopathy.

The V gene is TRBV7-2, the J gene TRBJ1-1; 7 nucleotides match TRBD1. The germline V gene encodes CDR1 SGHTA and CDR2 FQGNSA. The trim removed 5 bases at V and 5 bases at J, leaving 8 bases unmatched. The CDR3 length is 14 residues. CDR3 residues: CASSNTGVWTEAFF. CDR3 DNA: TGTGCCAGCAGCAACACAGGGGTTTGGACTGAAGCTTTCTTT.

V gene TRBV6-2 or TRBV6-3 combines with J gene TRBJ2-7, with D perhaps TRBD1 or TRBD2 (5 bases each). V lost 8 bases, J lost 2 bases, and 16 bases lay in between. The CDR3 runs to 14 residues. Germline CDR1 is MNHEY and CDR2 is SVGEGT. The CDR3 DNA reads TGTGCCAGCCCGCCCGGGACGTTTCCCTACGAGCAGTACTTC. Protein: CASPPGTFPYEQYF.

This clonotype has at least ten counts. CDR3 DNA sequence: TGCGCCAGCAGCCTAGGGGACTGGCAAGAGACCCAGTACTTC. Translation gives CASSLGDWQETQYF. The chain is built from TRBV5-1 and TRBJ2-5, with D perhaps matching TRBD2 (6 bases). The CDR3 is 14 amino acids. CDR1 and CDR2 (germline): SGHRS, YFSETQ. V lost 4 bases, J lost 2 bases, and 12 bases lay in between.

This clonotype has more than one count but fewer than ten. J is TRBJ2-5 and V is TRBV12-3 or TRBV12-4; TRBD2 matches at 9 bases. Trimming at V came to 7 bases and at J to 5 bases, leaving 8 bases not matched to a gene. This CDR3 comprises 14 residues. The CDR3 protein is CASMVAGAGETQYF. The DNA for the CDR3 is TGTGCCAGCATGGTAGCGGGAGCGGGGGAGACCCAGTACTTC.

The chain has TRBV14 and TRBJ2-7; D remains unclear. The CDR3 is 12 residues long. Germline CDR1 and CDR2: SGHDN and FVKESK. V was pared by 11 bases and J by 4 bases, with 15 bases between. Here the CDR3 reads CAWSVLRYEQYF. The CDR3 DNA follows: TGTGCCTGGAGTGTACTCCGGTACGAGCAGTACTTC.

This clonotype was detected ten times or more. DNA of the CDR3: TGTGCCATCTCGGCAGGCTACGAGCAGTACTTC. This codes for CAISAGYEQYF. V is TRBV10-3 and J is TRBJ2-7; D is uncertain. V was clipped by 8 bases and J by 3 bases, with 8 bases between them. The CDR3 has 11 residues. The germline CDR1 and CDR2 sequences are ENHRY and SYGVKD.

V is TRBV7-3 and J is TRBJ1-2; D perhaps matches TRBD1 (5 bases). Germline V gene sequence: CDR1 SGHTA, CDR2 FQGTGA. This CDR3 is built from 14 residues. Trimming shortened V by 2 bases and J by 8 bases, and 15 bases separated the two germline ends. The CDR3 coding sequence is TGTGCCAGCAGCTTAGGGGTCGGGGCTCGGGGCTACACCTTC. This codes for CASSLGVGARGYTF.

This chain connects TRBV28 to TRBJ1-1, with D hard to call. Looked up from germline, CDR1 is MDHEN and CDR2 is SYDVKM. V lost 3 bases to trimming and J lost 3 bases, with 8 bases between them. The CDR3 runs to 13 residues. The CDR3 is CASSFKGYTEAFF. The CDR3 DNA reads as TGTGCCAGCAGTTTTAAGGGTTACACTGAAGCTTTCTTT.

This chain joins TRBV7-2 and TRBJ1-5; D gene unclear. The ends were cut back, 1 base at V and 3 bases at J, with 10 bases in the middle. Looked up from germline, CDR1 is SGHTA and CDR2 is FQGNSA. This CDR3 has 15 amino acids. In nucleotides, the CDR3 is TGTGCCAGCAGCTTAGGCCGAGGTTTCAATCAGCCCCAGCATTTT. Translating it yields CASSLGRGFNQPQHF.

This clonotype occurred many times. The V and J genes are TRBV6-5 and TRBJ1-1, with D possibly being TRBD1 (6 bases). Trimming took 7 bases from V and 6 from J, leaving 15 bases between them. Germline V gene lookup returns CDR1 MNHEY and CDR2 SVGAGI. This CDR3 is 13 amino acids long. CDR3 sequence: CASIGGGQAEAFF. CDR3 in DNA: TGTGCCAGCATCGGCGGGGGGCAGGCTGAAGCTTTCTTT.

The sample holds many counts of this clonotype. The chain combines TRBV5-5 with TRBJ1-1; D ambiguous. Germline V lookup: CDR1 SGHKS, CDR2 YYEKEE (reference sequence). This CDR3 is built from 14 residues. V was pared by 2 bases and J by 4 bases, with 12 bases between. The CDR3 DNA is TGTGCCAGCAGCTTTAATCCGGCGGGCACTGAAGCTTTCTTT. As protein: CASSFNPAGTEAFF.

In this sample, this clonotype turned up many times. The chain combines TRBV20-1 with TRBJ1-5; possibly TRBD1 for D (5 bases). V lost 6 bases and J 9 bases, leaving 18 bases between the germline ends. Germline V lookup: CDR1 DFQATT, CDR2 SNEGSKA (reference sequence). This CDR3 has 13 amino acids. Here the CDR3 reads CSAETEPGMPQHF. As DNA, the CDR3 is TGCAGTGCGGAGACAGAGCCAGGGATGCCCCAGCATTTT.

The rearrangement joins TRBV12-3 or TRBV12-4 to TRBJ2-4; the match to TRBD1 covers 9 bases. With V trimmed by 4 bases and J by 6 bases, 10 bases remained unmatched. The CDR3 length is 16 residues. CDR3 sequence: CASSSFRDRDLNIQYF. The DNA for the CDR3 is TGTGCCAGCAGTTCGTTCCGGGACAGGGATCTAAACATTCAGTACTTC.

Many counts were recorded for this clonotype. V usage is TRBV6-1 and J usage is TRBJ1-5; no reliable D call. CDR1 is MNHNS, CDR2 SASEGT, per germline. The V and J ends lost 7 bases and 2 bases respectively, with 18 bases between them. The CDR3 has 16 amino acids. This CDR3 is CASNKIQGRGNQPQHF. The CDR3, as DNA: TGTGCCAGCAACAAAATACAAGGTAGGGGCAATCAGCCCCAGCATTTT.

V and J are TRBV29-1 and TRBJ1-5; D might be TRBD1 (5 bases). In germline, CDR1 is SQVTM, CDR2 ANQGSEA. Trimming cost V 6 bases and J 2 bases, with 11 bases left between them. The CDR3 runs to 13 residues. The CDR3 region is CSVGEVGNQPQHF. For the CDR3, the DNA is TGCAGCGTGGGGGAGGTGGGCAATCAGCCCCAGCATTTT. Supplemented by reference TRBV29-1 and TRBJ1-5, the full variable domain reads SAVISQKPSRDICQRGTSLTIQCQVDSQVTMMFWYRQQPGQSLTLIATANQGSEATYESGFVIDKFPISRPNLTFSTLTVSNMSPEDSSIYLCSVGEVGNQPQHFGDGTRLSIL.

The chain uses TRBV6-1 and TRBJ2-2; D is possibly TRBD1 (6 bases). Germline V gene data show CDR1 as MNHNS and CDR2 as SASEGT. Trimming left V 1 base short and J 5 bases short, with 11 bases between. The length of the CDR3 is 15 residues. Here the CDR3 DNA reads TGTGCCAGCAGTGAAGACAGGGTGGGGACCGGGGAGCTGTTTTTT. Protein: CASSEDRVGTGELFF.

This clonotype turned up a few times. The chain couples TRBV12-3 or TRBV12-4 to TRBJ2-7; 11 bases line up with TRBD2. The CDR3 length is 16 residues. J was trimmed by 6 bases and V by 4 bases; bases with no gene match: 11. CDR3 sequence (DNA): TGTGCCAGCAGTTCCGGGGTAGCGGGAGGGTATTCCGAGCAGTACTTC. It translates to CASSSGVAGGYSEQYF.

This clonotype was picked up many times. This chain joins TRBV12-3 or TRBV12-4 and TRBJ1-2; weak D call: TRBD1 (5 bases). V was shortened by 6 bases and J by 7 bases, with 9 bases between the two germline ends. The CDR3 sequence is 11 residues long. The CDR3 reads CASRLTAGYTF. CDR3 coding DNA: TGTGCCAGCAGACTGACAGCTGGCTACACCTTC.

This clonotype was detected ten times or more. V is TRBV18 and J is TRBJ2-7, with 10 bases that match TRBD2. Germline-derived CDR1 and CDR2 are KGHSH and LQKENI. The CDR3 extends over 15 amino acids. Trimming cost V 5 bases and J 2 bases; bases outside gene matches: 6. The CDR3 loop is CASSEGLAETYEQYF. In DNA, the CDR3 is TGTGCCAGCTCAGAAGGACTAGCGGAAACCTACGAGCAGTACTTC.

The chain has TRBV11-2 and TRBJ1-2; a weak D match, TRBD1 (5 bases). The CDR3 loop spans 17 amino acids. Looked up from germline, CDR1 is SGHAT and CDR2 is FQNNGV. Between the trimmed V and J ends, which lost 1 base and 4 bases, there was a span of 19 bases. The CDR3 is CASSLGGSGQGGYGYTF. CDR3 in DNA: TGTGCCAGCAGCTTAGGGGGGTCAGGGCAGGGCGGCTATGGCTACACCTTC.

The CDR3 is CASKRTGGANETQYF. The CDR3 nucleotides are TGTGCCAGCAAGCGGACAGGGGGCGCGAATGAGACCCAGTACTTC. This chain uses TRBV6-2 or TRBV6-3 with TRBJ2-5; 11 bases match TRBD1. The V gene end was trimmed by 7 bases and the J gene end by 5 bases; junction bases not matched to a gene: 9. This CDR3 contains 15 residues. Germline V gene data show CDR1 as MNHEY and CDR2 as SVGEGT.

In this sample, this clonotype turned up many times. The gene calls are TRBV6-5 and TRBJ1-2, with D hard to call. The CDR3 consists of 15 residues. Per germline, CDR1 MNHEY and CDR2 SVGAGI. Trimming took off 0 bases at V and 0 bases at J, with 8 bases between the two ends. CDR3: CASSYSREANYGYTF. In nucleotides, the CDR3 is TGTGCCAGCAGTTACTCTCGGGAAGCTAACTATGGCTACACCTTC.

This clonotype came up many times. The genes are TRBV28 and TRBJ2-7, with 9 bases fitting TRBD2. The CDR3 is 15 amino acids. Germline V gene data show CDR1 as MDHEN and CDR2 as SYDVKM. J lost 0 bases, V lost 5 bases, and 5 bases had no gene match. The CDR3 spells CASSIPAGGSYEQYF. CDR3 DNA: TGTGCCAGCAGTATTCCAGCGGGAGGCTCCTACGAGCAGTACTTC.

This clonotype occurred many times. This chain uses TRBV28 with TRBJ1-2; TRBD1 is a possible D gene (5 bases). The CDR3 spans 15 residues. Trimming removed 7 bases from V and 1 base from J, with 16 bases in between. The V gene's germline CDR1 is MDHEN and CDR2 SYDVKM. CDR3: CASTPLQGGNYGYTF. The CDR3 nucleotides read TGTGCCAGCACCCCCCTGCAGGGTGGTAACTATGGCTACACCTTC.

V gene TRBV6-1 combines with J gene TRBJ2-7; tentative D call: TRBD1 (5 bases). The germline V gene encodes CDR1 MNHNS and CDR2 SASEGT. The CDR3 has 14 residues. With 2 bases removed from V and 2 bases from J, the gap between germline ends came to 10 bases. The CDR3 protein is CASSESQGAYEQYF. The CDR3 DNA is TGTGCCAGCAGTGAAAGTCAGGGTGCCTACGAGCAGTACTTC.